This TCR beta chain is from a study of tumour-infiltrating T cells in Burkitt lymphoma. For the study at large: Repertoire clonality predicted overall and progression-free survival. Study-wide findings and caveats: Many Burkitt lymphoma patients shared several public clonotypes.

The method was immunoSEQ multiplex PCR; TCRdb's version includes in-frame clones alone and lacks a portion of them. This table holds over a thousand clones, over 9.5% found once. This clone was counted a few times. Its cognate antigen is unknown. Germline V lookup: CDR1 SNHLY, CDR2 FYNNEI. The trim removed 5 bases at V and 7 bases at J, leaving 7 bases unmatched. CDR3 length: 14 amino acids. The sequence was collected from a human donor with Burkitt lymphoma. The sample was tumor tissue. The V gene is TRBV2, the J gene TRBJ1-4, with 7 bases that match TRBD1. The CDR3 loop is CASSTTGLSEKLFF. As DNA, the CDR3 is TGTGCCAGCAGTACGACAGGGCTATCTGAAAAACTGTTTTTT.